These 21 T cell receptor beta chains were sequenced from one sample in a study of cytomegalovirus exposure and HLA in healthy donors. The PCR employed 60 Vbeta primers together with 13 Jbeta primers. The repertoire was sequenced with immunoSEQ multiplex PCR; TCRdb's copy has only in-frame clones and lacks some. This sample has 150,000 or so clones, with around 84% found just once. The specimen was PBMCs. All receptors come from a man between 18 and 29 years old in good health and CMV-seronegative.

The CDR3 bases are TGCGCCAGCAGCCGCCGACCGGGAGAAGTAAGAAACACCATATATTTT. This codes for CASSRRPGEVRNTIYF. The V call is TRBV4-1, the J call TRBJ1-3, with D unclear. This CDR3 contains 16 residues. Germline CDR1 is MGHRA and CDR2 is YSYEKL. Trimming removed 4 bases from V and 5 bases from J, with 18 bases in between.

This clone was counted between two and nine times. The V call is TRBV7-2, the J call TRBJ2-7; 7 bases match TRBD2. This CDR3 spans 17 amino acids. The germline V gene encodes CDR1 SGHTA and CDR2 FQGNSA. J lost 4 bases, V lost 4 bases, and 16 bases had no gene match. This chain's CDR3 is CASSSGRSGPSMYEQYF. CDR3 bases: TGTGCCAGCAGCTCCGGGAGGAGCGGGCCGTCTATGTACGAGCAGTACTTC.

V gene TRBV5-4 combines with J gene TRBJ2-3; 8 nucleotides agree with TRBD2. Germline CDR1 is SGHNT and CDR2 is YYREEE (reference sequence). The CDR3 has 17 amino acids. Trimming took 0 bases from V and 0 from J; bases not matched to a gene: 6. CDR3 coding DNA: TGTGCCAGCAGCTTGGCGGGTAGCGGGGTAAGCACAGATACGCAGTATTTT. It specifies CASSLAGSGVSTDTQYF.

The chain couples TRBV28 to TRBJ2-5, with no clear D. The germline V gene has CDR1 MDHEN and CDR2 SYDVKM. V lost 3 bases and J lost 5, with 10 bases in between. The CDR3 length is 13 residues. This chain's CDR3 is CASSFGVWETQYF. CDR3 coding DNA: TGTGCCAGCAGTTTCGGAGTCTGGGAGACCCAGTACTTC.

This chain uses TRBV4-2 with TRBJ2-4; 8 bases agree with TRBD1. The V gene end was trimmed by 1 base and the J gene end by 1 base; junction bases not matched to a gene: 6. Per the germline V gene, CDR1 is LGHNA and CDR2 is YNFKEQ. This CDR3 region has 17 residues. CDR3 sequence reads: CASSQVRGQVAKNIQYF. Here the CDR3 DNA reads TGTGCCAGCAGCCAAGTGAGGGGACAGGTGGCCAAAAACATTCAGTACTTC.

The chain couples TRBV7-6 to TRBJ2-7; D remains unclear. Germline V CDR1 and CDR2: SGHVS, FNYEAQ. Trimming shortened V by 5 bases and J by 2 bases, and 16 bases separated the two germline ends. The CDR3 extends over 15 amino acids. DNA of the CDR3: TGTGCCAGCAGCCCCCTAGTGGATGATCCCTACGAGCAGTACTTC. Amino acids: CASSPLVDDPYEQYF. Based on the CDR3 plus reference TRBV7-6 and TRBJ2-7, the full variable domain is GAGVSQSPRYKVTKRGQDVALRCDPISGHVSLYWYRQALGQGPEFLTYFNYEAQQDKSGLPNDRFSAERPEGSISTLTIQRTEQRDSAMYRCASSPLVDDPYEQYFGPGTRLTVT.

This chain connects TRBV7-9 to TRBJ1-2; unclear D gene. Trimming took 5 bases from V and 4 from J, leaving 17 bases between them. CDR3 length: 15 residues. CDR1 SEHNR and CDR2 FQNEAQ come from the germline V gene (reference sequence). As DNA, the CDR3 is TGTGCCAGCAGCCGTACCGAGGCCGCCATCTATGGCTACACCTTC. Amino acid sequence: CASSRTEAAIYGYTF. Full variable domain (missing parts from reference TRBV7-9 and TRBJ1-2): DTGVSQNPRHKITKRGQNVTFRCDPISEHNRLYWYRQTLGQGPEFLTYFQNEAQLEKSRLLSDRFSAERPKGSFSTLEIQRTEQGDSAMYLCASSRTEAAIYGYTFGSGTRLTVV.

The CDR3 nucleotides read TGTGCCAGTAGTCTCAGGGGGCCCACCTACGAGCAGTACTTC. Its protein product is CASSLRGPTYEQYF. The gene calls are TRBV19 and TRBJ2-7, with 8 bases fitting TRBD1. V lost 5 bases to trimming and J lost 2 bases; unmatched junction nucleotides: 5. Germline V CDR1 and CDR2: LNHDA, SQIVND (reference sequence). The CDR3 has 14 amino acids. Combining the CDR3 with reference TRBV19 and TRBJ2-7 gives the whole variable domain DGGITQSPKYLFRKEGQNVTLSCEQNLNHDAMYWYRQDPGQGLRLIYYSQIVNDFQKGDIAEGYSVSREKKESFPLTVTSAQKNPTAFYLCASSLRGPTYEQYFGPGTRLTVT.

The chain couples TRBV5-4 to TRBJ2-7; TRBD1 matches at 9 bases. V gave up 1 base and J gave up 10 bases; unmatched junction bases: 9. Germline V gene lookup returns CDR1 SGHNT and CDR2 YYREEE (reference sequence). The CDR3 spans 14 residues. CDR3 in DNA: TGTGCCAGCAGCTTGAGGGACAGGGCCCCCGACCAGTACTTC. Residues: CASSLRDRAPDQYF.

V and J are TRBV11-1 and TRBJ2-4, with 9 bases matching TRBD1. Germline CDR1 and CDR2: SGHAT and FQDESV (reference sequence). V was clipped by 4 bases and J by 5 bases; unmatched bases: 3. CDR3 length: 14 amino acids. The CDR3 protein is CASSWGTGQNIQYF. In DNA form, the CDR3 reads TGTGCCAGCAGCTGGGGGACAGGGCAAAACATTCAGTACTTC.

This clone was found once. The chain links TRBV28 to TRBJ1-2, with unresolved D. Trimming removed 4 bases at V and 5 bases at J, with 14 bases between. This CDR3 comprises 14 residues. The germline V gene encodes CDR1 MDHEN and CDR2 SYDVKM. CDR3 in amino acids: CASSSDNPIYGYTF. The CDR3 DNA reads TGTGCCAGCAGTTCCGACAACCCTATTTATGGCTACACCTTC.

The chain is built from TRBV28 and TRBJ1-5; D ambiguous. CDR1 MDHEN and CDR2 SYDVKM come from the germline V gene. The CDR3 length is 15 residues. V gave up 5 bases and J gave up 0 bases, with 11 bases separating them. This CDR3 reads CASSHRESSNQPQHF. In nucleotides, the CDR3 is TGTGCCAGCAGTCATCGGGAAAGTAGCAATCAGCCCCAGCATTTT.

The rearrangement links TRBV11-2 to TRBJ2-1; the match to TRBD2 covers 14 bases. Germline V CDR1 and CDR2: SGHAT, FQNNGV. Losses at the gene ends were 1 base for V and 7 bases for J; bases not matched to a gene: 9. The CDR3 is made up of 18 amino acids. CDR3 DNA: TGTGCCAGCAGCTTAGGGGAGGGACTAGCGGGAGAGAGGAATGAGCAGTTCTTC. It is translated as CASSLGEGLAGERNEQFF. The variable domain in full, completed from reference TRBV11-2 and TRBJ2-1, reads EAGVAQSPRYKIIEKRQSVAFWCNPISGHATLYWYQQILGQGPKLLIQFQNNGVVDDSQLPKDRFSAERLKGVDSTLKIQPAKLEDSAVYLCASSLGEGLAGERNEQFFGPGTRLTVL.

The V gene is TRBV6-5, the J gene TRBJ1-3, with TRBD1 matching 7 bases. This CDR3 is 16 amino acids long. The junction had 6 bases not matched to a gene; V was cut back by 4 bases and J by 0 bases. Germline CDR1 is MNHEY and CDR2 is SVGAGI. CDR3 amino acids: CASSSGQVSSGNTIYF. The CDR3 DNA is TGTGCCAGCAGTTCAGGACAGGTCAGCTCTGGAAACACCATATATTTT.

In its sample, this clone was seen a few times. The chain is built from TRBV5-1 and TRBJ1-2, with TRBD1 as a possible D gene (5 bases). V was shortened by 2 bases and J by 4 bases, with 9 bases between the two germline ends. The germline CDR1 and CDR2 sequences are SGHRS and YFSETQ. The CDR3 loop spans 13 amino acids. CDR3 sequence reads: CASSLQESYGYTF. The DNA of the CDR3 is TGCGCCAGCAGCTTACAGGAAAGCTATGGCTACACCTTC.

The rearrangement joins TRBV11-2 to TRBJ2-1; 9 bases are a match to TRBD2. This CDR3 is 16 amino acids long. Germline CDR1 and CDR2: SGHAT and FQNNGV. J was trimmed by 3 bases and V by 2 bases; bases with no gene match: 5. This CDR3 reads CASSLPLSGGYNEQFF. DNA for the CDR3: TGTGCCAGCAGCTTACCCCTTAGCGGGGGCTACAATGAGCAGTTCTTC.

CDR3 in amino acids: CAISESGALNTDTQYF. The CDR3 DNA is TGTGCCATCAGTGAGTCGGGGGCCCTGAACACAGATACGCAGTATTTT. This chain uses TRBV10-3 with TRBJ2-3; D possibly corresponds to TRBD1 (6 bases). There are 16 residues in the CDR3. The V end was cut by 0 bases, the J end by 2 bases, with 12 bases between. Per germline, CDR1 ENHRY and CDR2 SYGVKD.

The chain has TRBV28 and TRBJ2-1; 11 bases are a match to TRBD2. Looked up from germline, CDR1 is MDHEN and CDR2 is SYDVKM. Trimming took 3 bases from V and 9 from J; bases not matched to a gene: 13. The CDR3 has 17 amino acids. The CDR3 DNA reads TGTGCCAGCAGTTTGTGGACTAGCGGGTGGGAGGGAAGTGAGCAGTTCTTC. Its protein is CASSLWTSGWEGSEQFF.

The J gene is TRBJ1-2, the V gene TRBV6-1; TRBD1 might be the D (5 bases). There are 15 residues in the CDR3. Germline lookup yields CDR1 MNHNS and CDR2 SASEGT. With 2 bases removed from V and 5 bases from J, the gap between germline ends came to 15 bases. CDR3 amino acids: CASSERVMGGYGYTF. CDR3 bases: TGTGCCAGCAGTGAACGAGTTATGGGGGGATATGGCTACACCTTC.

The chain has TRBV19 and TRBJ2-2; 9 positions match TRBD2. Germline V gene lookup returns CDR1 LNHDA and CDR2 SQIVND (reference sequence). The CDR3 sequence is 14 residues long. Losses at the gene ends were 7 bases for V and 6 bases for J; bases not matched to a gene: 6. The DNA for the CDR3 is TGTGCCAGTACCCTAAGGACTAGCGCCGGGGAGCTGTTTTTT. It codes for CASTLRTSAGELFF.

The J gene is TRBJ2-3, the V gene TRBV5-1; 7 bases are a match to TRBD2. This CDR3 comprises 15 residues. Germline V gives CDR1 SGHRS, CDR2 YFSETQ. V shed 0 bases, J shed 6 bases, and the junction held 7 bases outside the gene matches. In DNA form, the CDR3 reads TGCGCCAGCAGCTTGGAAGTGGTCGGGGGGGATACGCAGTATTTT. Its protein product is CASSLEVVGGDTQYF. The full variable domain, completed using reference TRBV5-1 and TRBJ2-3, is KAGVTQTPRYLIKTRGQQVTLSCSPISGHRSVSWYQQTPGQGLQFLFEYFSETQRNKGNFPGRFSGRQFSNSRSEMNVSTLELGDSALYLCASSLEVVGGDTQYFGPGTRLTVL.